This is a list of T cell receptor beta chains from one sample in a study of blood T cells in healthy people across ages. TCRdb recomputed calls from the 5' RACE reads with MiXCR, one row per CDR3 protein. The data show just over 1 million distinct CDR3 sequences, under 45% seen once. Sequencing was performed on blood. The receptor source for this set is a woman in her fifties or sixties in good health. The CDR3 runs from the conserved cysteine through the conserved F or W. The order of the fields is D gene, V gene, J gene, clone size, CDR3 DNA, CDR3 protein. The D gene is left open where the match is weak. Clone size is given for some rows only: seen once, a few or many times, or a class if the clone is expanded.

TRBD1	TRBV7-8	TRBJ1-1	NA	TGTGCCAGCAGCTCGGAGACAGGGGCCGAGGCTTTCTTT	CASSSETGAEAFF
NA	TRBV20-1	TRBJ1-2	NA	TGCAGTGCTAGATCGGCAGAAACTAACTATGGCTACACCTTC	CSARSAETNYGYTF
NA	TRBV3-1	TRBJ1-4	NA	TGTGCCAGCAGCCCTCGGGGGTCAACTAATGAAAAACTGTTTTTT	CASSPRGSTNEKLFF
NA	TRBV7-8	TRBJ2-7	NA	TGTGCCAGCAGCGTAGGGAGTGACTACGAGCAGTACTTC	CASSVGSDYEQYF
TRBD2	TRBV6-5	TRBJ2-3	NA	TGTGCCAGCAGTTACGGGACTAGCGGGAGTGCTAGCACAGATACGCAGTATTTT	CASSYGTSGSASTDTQYF
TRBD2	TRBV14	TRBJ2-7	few	TGTGCCAGCAGCCAGTCCGGACTAGCGGGCCTCTACGAGCAGTACTTC	CASSQSGLAGLYEQYF
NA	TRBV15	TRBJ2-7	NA	TGTGCCACCAGCAGAGTCGGGGGAGACGACGAGCAGTACTTC	CATSRVGGDDEQYF
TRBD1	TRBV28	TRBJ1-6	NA	TGTGCCAGCAGTCCCACGGCAGGGGGAAATTCACCCCTCCACTTT	CASSPTAGGNSPLHF
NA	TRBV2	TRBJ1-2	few	TGTGCCAGCAGTGCTTATTCCGGCGGCTATGGCTACACCTTC	CASSAYSGGYGYTF
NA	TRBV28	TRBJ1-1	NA	TGTGCCAGCAGTTTCCAACCCATGAACACTGAAGCTTTCTTT	CASSFQPMNTEAFF
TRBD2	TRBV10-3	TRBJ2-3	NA	TGTGCCATCAGTGGCGGGAGAGGAACAAACACAGATACGCAGTATTTT	CAISGGRGTNTDTQYF
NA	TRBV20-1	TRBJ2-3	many	TGCAGTGCCCTGAAGCCAGGGGGCACAGATACGCAGTATTTT	CSALKPGGTDTQYF
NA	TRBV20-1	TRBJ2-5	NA	TGCAGTGCTATCAAACAGATCCAAGAGACCCAGTACTTC	CSAIKQIQETQYF
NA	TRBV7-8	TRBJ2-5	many	TGTGCCAGCACCTGGACGAGGGGGGGAGAGACCCAGTACTTC	CASTWTRGGETQYF
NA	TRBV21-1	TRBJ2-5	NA	TGTGCCAGCAGCAACGATTCGGGGGTGGACCAAGAGACCCAGTACTTC	CASSNDSGVDQETQYF
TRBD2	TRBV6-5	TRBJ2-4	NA	TGTGCCAGCAGTTTAACTCCGGGAGGGTTGTGGGAGAACATTCAGTACTTC	CASSLTPGGLWENIQYF
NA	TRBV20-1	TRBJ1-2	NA	TGCAGTGCTAGAGATCGGGGTTCGGGCTATGGCTACACCTTC	CSARDRGSGYGYTF
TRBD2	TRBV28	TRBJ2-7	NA	TGTGCCAGCAGTGCCCGACTAGCGGGACGGTACGAGCAGTACTTC	CASSARLAGRYEQYF
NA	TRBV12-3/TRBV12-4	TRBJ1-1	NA	TGTGCCAGCAACAGACAAACGGAAGCCTTCTTT	CASNRQTEAFF
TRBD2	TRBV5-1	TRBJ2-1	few	TGCGCCAGCAGCCCCAAGGCGGGAGGGGTGGACAATGAGCAGTTCTTC	CASSPKAGGVDNEQFF
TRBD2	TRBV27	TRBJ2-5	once	TGTGCCAGCAGTTTTGGCCTGACTAGCGGGAGGAGAGAGACCCAGTACTTC	CASSFGLTSGRRETQYF
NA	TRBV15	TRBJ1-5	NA	TGTGCCACCAGCAGAGAAGGAGGCCGCGGGAGCAATCAGCCCCAGCATTTT	CATSREGGRGSNQPQHF
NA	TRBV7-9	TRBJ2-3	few	TGTGCCAGCAGCTTGTTAACGGTTACATCCACAGATACGCAGTATTTT	CASSLLTVTSTDTQYF
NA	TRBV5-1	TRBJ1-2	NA	TGCGCCAGCGGGACGGAAGGCTATGGCTACACCTTC	CASGTEGYGYTF
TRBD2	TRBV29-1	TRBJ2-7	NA	TGCAGCATCTTAGCGGGATCCTACGAGCAGTACTTC	CSILAGSYEQYF
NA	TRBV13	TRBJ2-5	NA	TGTGCCAGCAGCCCACGAGGGAGTTTGGAGACCCAGTACTTC	CASSPRGSLETQYF
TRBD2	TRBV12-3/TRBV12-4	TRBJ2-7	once	TGTGCCAGCAGTTTAATACTAGCGGGCTCCTACGAGCAGTACTTC	CASSLILAGSYEQYF
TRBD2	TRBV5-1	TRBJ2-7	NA	TGCGCCGGCAGCGCACGGGAGGGCCTCCACGAGCAGTACTTC	CAGSAREGLHEQYF
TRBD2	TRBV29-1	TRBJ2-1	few	TGCAGCGTTGACACTAGCGGATTGTACAATGAGCAGTTCTTC	CSVDTSGLYNEQFF
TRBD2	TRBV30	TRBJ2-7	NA	TGTGCCTGGGGAAGCGGGGTCGGGCTTTACGAGCAGTACTTC	CAWGSGVGLYEQYF
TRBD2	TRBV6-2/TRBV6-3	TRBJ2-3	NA	TGTGCCAGCAGTTCTAGCGGGAGGGTGGGCACAGATACGCAGTATTTT	CASSSSGRVGTDTQYF
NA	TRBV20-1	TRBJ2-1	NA	TGCAGTGCTAGAGACCCGGGGTTTAACTACAATGAGCAGTTCTTC	CSARDPGFNYNEQFF
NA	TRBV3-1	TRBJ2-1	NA	TGTGCCAGCAGCCAAGATTGGGAAGGGGCTAATGGGCAGTTCTTC	CASSQDWEGANGQFF
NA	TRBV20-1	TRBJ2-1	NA	TGCAGTGCTAGAGTACGCGGGACTCCCGGACTTAGTGAGCAGTTCTTC	CSARVRGTPGLSEQFF
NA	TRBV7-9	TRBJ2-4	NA	TGTGCCAGCAGTTCTACAGCAAAACTAGCCAAAAACATTCAGTACTTC	CASSSTAKLAKNIQYF
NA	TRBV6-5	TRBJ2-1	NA	TGTGCCAGCAGTTACTCGGGGACTCCTGAGGATGAGCAGTTCTTC	CASSYSGTPEDEQFF
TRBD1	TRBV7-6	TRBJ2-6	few	TGTGCCAGCAGCTTATGGAGACAGGGCTTATCTGGGGCCAACGTCCTGACTTTC	CASSLWRQGLSGANVLTF
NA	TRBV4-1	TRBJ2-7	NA	TGCGCCAGCAGCCAAGATCCAAACGAGCAGTACTTC	CASSQDPNEQYF
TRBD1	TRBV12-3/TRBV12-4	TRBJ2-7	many	TGCGCCAGCAGCTCCGGGACAGGACTATACGAGCAGTACTTC	CASSSGTGLYEQYF
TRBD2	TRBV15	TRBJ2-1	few	TGTGCCACCAGCAGAGATCTGGCGCCTCTAGCGGGTGAGCAGTTCTTC	CATSRDLAPLAGEQFF
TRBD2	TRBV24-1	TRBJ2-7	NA	TGTGCCACCAGTGAGTTCGGACTAGCGGGAGCGACGAGCTCCTACGAGCAGTACTTC	CATSEFGLAGATSSYEQYF
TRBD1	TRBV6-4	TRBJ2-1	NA	TGTGCCAGCAGTGTGGGGACAGAGTACAATGAGCAGTTCTTC	CASSVGTEYNEQFF
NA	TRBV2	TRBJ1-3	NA	TGTGCCAGCAGGTCCGACATAGGGGGAAACACCATATATTTT	CASRSDIGGNTIYF
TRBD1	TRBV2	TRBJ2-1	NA	TGTGCCAGCAGCGACGACAGGGGAGCCTACGAGCAGTTCTTC	CASSDDRGAYEQFF
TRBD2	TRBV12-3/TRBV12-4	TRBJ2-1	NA	TGTGCCAGCAGTTTTCAGCGGGAGGGATACAATGAGCAGTTCTTC	CASSFQREGYNEQFF
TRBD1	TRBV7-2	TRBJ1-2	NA	TGTGCCAGCAGCTTAGTTGCGGGACAGGCGTCCCTATTGATGCGCTACACCTTC	CASSLVAGQASLLMRYTF
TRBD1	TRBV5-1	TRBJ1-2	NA	TGCGCCAGCAGCTTCCAGGGGGATTACTATGGCTGCACCTTC	CASSFQGDYYGCTF
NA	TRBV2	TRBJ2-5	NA	TGTGCCAGCAACAGGGGCGGGGAGCAGTACTTC	CASNRGGEQYF
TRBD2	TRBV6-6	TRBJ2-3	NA	TGTGCCAGCAGCCCTAGACTAGCGGGGGAGGATACGCAGTATTTT	CASSPRLAGEDTQYF
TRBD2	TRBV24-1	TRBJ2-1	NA	TGTGCCACCAGTGACTGGCTAGCGGGAGGTTACAATGAGCAGTTCTTC	CATSDWLAGGYNEQFF
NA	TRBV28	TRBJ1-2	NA	TGTGCCAGCAACGAACAGGGTGTTGAAGGCTACACCTTC	CASNEQGVEGYTF
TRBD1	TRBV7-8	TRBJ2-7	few	TGTGCCAGCAGCCCATTAGCAGCTACCGGGACAGGGCTCGAGCAGTACTTC	CASSPLAATGTGLEQYF
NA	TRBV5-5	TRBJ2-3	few	TGTGCCAGCAGCTGGGAAGGGCTAAATACGCAGTATTTT	CASSWEGLNTQYF
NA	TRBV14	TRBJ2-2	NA	TGTGCCAGCAGCCGTACTAGGACGAACACCGGGGAGCTGTTTTTT	CASSRTRTNTGELFF
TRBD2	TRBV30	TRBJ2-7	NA	TGTGCCTGGAGTGGTCCTAGCGGGACCAACGAGCAGTACTTC	CAWSGPSGTNEQYF